Below are 6 T cell receptor beta chains sequenced from a single sample in a study of blood T cell repertoires in COVID-19. Assay used: immunoSEQ multiplex PCR; TCRdb lists only in-frame clones, some missing. Seen here are 240,000 or so clones, around 90% observed once, and the top ten hold more than 0.95%. The sample comprised peripheral blood. The receptors derive from a woman between 40 and 55 years old who had recovered from COVID-19.

V is TRBV7-2 and J is TRBJ2-1; D not resolved. The CDR3 is 15 residues long. The V and J ends lost 2 bases and 1 base respectively, with 9 bases between them. From germline, CDR1 is SGHTA and CDR2 FQGNSA. DNA for the CDR3: TGTGCCAGCAGCTTATTGGTAGAATCCTACAATGAGCAGTTCTTC. Its protein is CASSLLVESYNEQFF.

The V gene is TRBV9, the J gene TRBJ2-3; TRBD2 is a possible D gene (6 bases). Germline V lookup: CDR1 SGDLS, CDR2 YYNGEE. The length of the CDR3 is 15 residues. V gave up 4 bases and J gave up 0 bases, with 12 bases separating them. CDR3 sequence reads: CASSPGTVSTDTQYF. DNA of the CDR3: TGTGCCAGCAGCCCCGGGACTGTAAGCACAGATACGCAGTATTTT.

The CDR3 loop reads CASSLAGTGLIDQETQYF. CDR3 nucleotide sequence: TGTGCCAGCAGCTTGGCCGGGACAGGGCTGATAGACCAAGAGACCCAGTACTTC. The chain links TRBV5-6 to TRBJ2-5, with 9 bases matching TRBD1. Germline CDR1 reads SGHDT; CDR2 reads YYEEEE. V lost 0 bases, J lost 0 bases, and 9 bases stayed unmatched. This CDR3 region has 18 residues. The whole variable domain, filled in from reference TRBV5-6 and TRBJ2-5, reads DAGVTQSPTHLIKTRGQQVTLRCSPKSGHDTVSWYQQALGQGPQFIFQYYEEEERQRGNFPDRFSGHQFPNYSSELNVNALLLGDSALYLCASSLAGTGLIDQETQYFGPGTRLLVL.

J is TRBJ1-5 and V is TRBV29-1, with D perhaps matching TRBD1 (6 bases). The CDR3 is made up of 11 amino acids. Germline-derived CDR1 and CDR2 are SQVTM and ANQGSEA. V was shortened by 4 bases and J by 10 bases, with 11 bases between the two germline ends. The CDR3 here is CSVGEQGPQHF. CDR3 bases: TGCAGCGTTGGGGAACAGGGCCCCCAGCATTTT.

The CDR3 region has the DNA TGTGCCAGCAGTGACTCCCACAGGGCCCACTCCTATCAGCAGTACGTC. It codes for CASSDSHRAHSYQQYV. The gene calls are TRBV6-4 and TRBJ2-7, with a weak D call TRBD1 (6 bases). The CDR3 runs 16 residues. Germline CDR1 is MRHNA and CDR2 is SNTAGT. The V and J ends lost 0 bases and 8 bases respectively, with 20 bases between them.

This clone was seen a few times. J is TRBJ1-1 and V is TRBV11-3; D may be TRBD1 (6 bases). V lost 1 base and J lost 5, with 14 bases in between. Per the germline V gene, CDR1 is SGHNT and CDR2 is YENEEA. The CDR3 is 15 amino acids. CDR3 region: CASSLAATGWTEAFF. In DNA, the CDR3 is TGTGCCAGCAGCTTAGCCGCGACAGGATGGACTGAAGCTTTCTTT.